This TCR beta chain was recorded in a study of blood T cells in healthy people across ages. This clonotype appeared many times. Trimming removed 3 bases from V and 4 bases from J, with 8 bases in between. The CDR3 sequence is 13 residues long. Then a second PCR, running about 6 to 11 cycles, was carried out with a sample-barcoded 5' primer and a J-beta primer mix. TCRdb redid the calling of the 5' RACE reads with MiXCR, one entry per CDR3 protein. The sample carries about 1,500,000 distinct CDR3 sequences, roughly 27% recorded once. The sequence was obtained from a woman aged 25 to 39 in good health. The genes are TRBV12-3 or TRBV12-4 and TRBJ2-3; D ambiguous. The specimen sequenced was blood. CDR3 bases: TGTGCCAGCAGTTTCAACGATGCAGATACGCAGTATTTT. This codes for CASSFNDADTQYF.